The 32 T cell receptor beta chains below all came from one sample that was sequenced in a study of T cells in localized non-small cell lung cancer. Repertoires were generated with immunoSEQ multiplex PCR, while TCRdb's copy carries only in-frame clones and drops some. The sample lists about 79,000 clones; roughly four fifths were seen once. The sequences come from peripheral blood, collected before any cancer treatment. The source of these receptors is a female donor aged 60 or older with stage I lung adenocarcinoma.

The chain joins TRBV28 to TRBJ1-4, with TRBD1 matching 10 bases. The CDR3 totals 15 residues. J lost 7 bases, V lost 5 bases, and 7 bases had no gene match. Looked up from germline, CDR1 is MDHEN and CDR2 is SYDVKM. The CDR3 nucleotides are TGTGCCAGCAGTCGGGGGGACAGGGGAAGTGAAAAACTGTTTTTT. Residues: CASSRGDRGSEKLFF.

This sequence joins TRBV11-2 and TRBJ2-7, with D maybe TRBD2 (5 bases). Per germline, CDR1 SGHAT and CDR2 FQNNGV. This CDR3 is built from 14 residues. The germline V and J ends were trimmed by 2 bases and 4 bases, with 12 bases remaining between them. This chain's CDR3 is CASSLTLALYEQYF. DNA for the CDR3: TGTGCCAGCAGCTTAACCCTAGCCCTGTACGAGCAGTACTTC.

The genes are TRBV27 and TRBJ1-1; TRBD1 might be the D (6 bases). V was pared by 0 bases and J by 8 bases, with 13 bases between. In germline, CDR1 is MNHEY, CDR2 SMNVEV (reference sequence). CDR3 length: 14 amino acids. The CDR3 region is CASSLSTGLGEAFF. DNA for the CDR3: TGTGCCAGCAGTTTATCTACAGGGCTCGGAGAAGCTTTCTTT.

V and J are TRBV7-9 and TRBJ2-5; 7 bases fit TRBD1. The V and J ends lost 8 bases and 4 bases, in that order; junction bases with no gene match: 13. The CDR3 covers 15 residues. Per germline, CDR1 SEHNR and CDR2 FQNEAQ (reference sequence). The CDR3 reads CASRGLGQSLETQYF. DNA for the CDR3: TGTGCCAGCCGCGGACTGGGACAGTCATTAGAGACCCAGTACTTC. Full variable domain (remainder filled in from reference TRBV7-9 and TRBJ2-5): DTGVSQNPRHKITKRGQNVTFRCDPISEHNRLYWYRQTLGQGPEFLTYFQNEAQLEKSRLLSDRFSAERPKGSFSTLEIQRTEQGDSAMYLCASRGLGQSLETQYFGPGTRLLVL.

The chain joins TRBV19 to TRBJ1-3; weak D call: TRBD1 (6 bases). The CDR3 covers 17 residues. Germline-derived CDR1 and CDR2 are LNHDA and SQIVND (reference sequence). V lost 5 bases, J lost 0 bases, and 17 bases lay in between. In nucleotides, the CDR3 is TGTGCCAGTAGTCTAAGGGGGTCGCGATACTCTGGAAACACCATATATTTT. This encodes CASSLRGSRYSGNTIYF.

This clone was picked up one time. The chain uses TRBV28 and TRBJ1-6; 7 bases agree with TRBD1. CDR1 is MDHEN and CDR2 is SYDVKM in the germline V gene. The length of the CDR3 is 13 residues. V dropped 8 bases and J dropped 5; count of bases not matched to a gene: 3. CDR3 in amino acids: CASWDRNNSPLHF. The CDR3 coding sequence is TGTGCCAGCTGGGACAGAAATAATTCACCCCTCCACTTT.

This chain links TRBV7-6 with TRBJ2-3; D perhaps matches TRBD1 (6 bases). Trimming left V 4 bases short and J 6 bases short, with 20 bases between. The CDR3 sequence is 16 residues long. The germline gives CDR1 SGHVS, CDR2 FNYEAQ. This CDR3 reads CASSSGVPTNGDTQYF. CDR3 in DNA: TGTGCCAGCAGCTCAGGGGTACCAACGAACGGGGATACGCAGTATTTT.

The chain joins TRBV20-1 to TRBJ2-1, with D possibly being TRBD1 (6 bases). The V end was cut by 5 bases, the J end by 6 bases, with 8 bases between. The germline gives CDR1 DFQATT, CDR2 SNEGSKA (reference sequence). The CDR3 is 11 residues long. DNA of the CDR3: TGCAGTGCTCGACAGGTCAATGAGCAGTTCTTC. It specifies CSARQVNEQFF.

V gene TRBV15 combines with J gene TRBJ2-7; TRBD2 aligns across 11 bases. CDR1 is LNHNV, CDR2 YYDKDF, per germline (reference sequence). With 5 bases clipped from V and 6 bases from J, the junction kept 9 bases outside the gene matches. This CDR3 is 15 amino acids long. DNA of the CDR3: TGTGCCACCAGCGTGGGACTAGCGGCCTCTGGCGAGCAGTACTTC. Translation gives CATSVGLAASGEQYF.

The chain joins TRBV4-1 to TRBJ1-5; D is uncertain. Germline V CDR1 and CDR2: MGHRA, YSYEKL. Trimming took off 0 bases at V and 5 bases at J, with 11 bases between the two ends. The CDR3 spans 15 residues. CDR3 residues: CASSQDLRVDQPQHF. In DNA form, the CDR3 reads TGCGCCAGCAGCCAAGATCTGAGGGTCGATCAGCCCCAGCATTTT.

This clone was recorded only once. The chain is built from TRBV10-3 and TRBJ2-1; D is perhaps TRBD1 or TRBD2 (6 bases each). CDR1 is ENHRY, CDR2 SYGVKD, per germline. Trimming took off 7 bases at V and 5 bases at J, with 18 bases between the two ends. The CDR3 sequence is 15 residues long. CDR3: CAITPSIGGNNEQFF. DNA for the CDR3: TGTGCCATCACCCCTTCCATAGGGGGGAACAATGAGCAGTTCTTC.

J is TRBJ1-1 and V is TRBV6-1; weak D call: TRBD1 (5 bases). Germline-derived CDR1 and CDR2 are MNHNS and SASEGT. The V end was cut by 2 bases, the J end by 6 bases, with 16 bases between. The CDR3 covers 15 residues. DNA for the CDR3: TGTGCCAGCAGTGAATCCAGGGATGATTCGGCTGAAGCTTTCTTT. Translating gives CASSESRDDSAEAFF.

This clone was found a few times. The chain recombines TRBV2 with TRBJ1-4; D is possibly TRBD1 (5 bases). Trimming took 6 bases from V and 7 from J, leaving 9 bases between them. Looked up from germline, CDR1 is SNHLY and CDR2 is FYNNEI. The CDR3 extends over 12 amino acids. The CDR3 DNA reads TGTGCCAGCAGGGGGCAGAGTGAAAAACTGTTTTTT. Residues: CASRGQSEKLFF.

CDR3 DNA: TGCAGCGTGGAGGGGGTCGGCGCTGAAAAACTGTTTTTT. It yields the protein CSVEGVGAEKLFF. The chain links TRBV29-1 to TRBJ1-4, with TRBD1 as a possible D gene (6 bases). The V end was cut by 6 bases, the J end by 7 bases, with 15 bases between. Germline CDR1 and CDR2: SQVTM and ANQGSEA. This CDR3 has 13 amino acids.

The sample holds one count of this clone. This chain connects TRBV5-1 to TRBJ2-5; D is perhaps TRBD1 or TRBD2 (5 bases each). CDR3 length equals 14 residues. Trimming shortened V by 4 bases and J by 5 bases, and 15 bases separated the two germline ends. The germline V gene has CDR1 SGHRS and CDR2 YFSETQ. CDR3 bases: TGCGCCAGCAGCGGAAATGCTTGGGGGGAGACCCAGTACTTC. Translating gives CASSGNAWGETQYF.

The chain combines TRBV6-5 with TRBJ2-1; TRBD1 might be the D (7 bases). CDR3 length: 14 amino acids. Trimming took off 5 bases at V and 3 bases at J, with 11 bases between the two ends. Per the germline V gene, CDR1 is MNHEY and CDR2 is SVGAGI. The chain's CDR3 is CASSRGTDYNEQFF. The DNA for the CDR3 is TGTGCCAGCAGTCGCGGGACAGACTACAATGAGCAGTTCTTC.

The J gene is TRBJ2-5, the V gene TRBV5-1; D may correspond to TRBD1 or TRBD2 (5 bases each). The CDR3 covers 14 residues. Trimming took off 5 bases at V and 0 bases at J, with 11 bases between the two ends. Germline V lookup: CDR1 SGHRS, CDR2 YFSETQ. This chain's CDR3 is CASSRDGNQETQYF. The CDR3 DNA is TGCGCCAGCAGTAGGGACGGAAACCAAGAGACCCAGTACTTC. The full variable domain, rest sourced from reference TRBV5-1 and TRBJ2-5, is KAGVTQTPRYLIKTRGQQVTLSCSPISGHRSVSWYQQTPGQGLQFLFEYFSETQRNKGNFPGRFSGRQFSNSRSEMNVSTLELGDSALYLCASSRDGNQETQYFGPGTRLLVL.

The chain couples TRBV5-5 to TRBJ1-3; D is undetermined. CDR3 size: 15 residues. The V gene lost 1 base and the J gene lost 4 bases, with 12 bases spanning the gap. Per the germline V gene, CDR1 is SGHKS and CDR2 is YYEKEE (reference sequence). The CDR3 loop is CASSLSLGTGNTIYF. The CDR3 DNA is TGTGCCAGCAGCTTGAGTCTGGGAACCGGAAACACCATATATTTT.

The V gene is TRBV5-8, the J gene TRBJ2-2; D is perhaps TRBD1 or TRBD2 (5 bases each). V was trimmed by 4 bases and J by 1 base, leaving 11 bases between them. Germline lookup yields CDR1 SGHTS and CDR2 YDEGEE. The CDR3 contains 15 residues. The CDR3 nucleotides read TGTGCCAGCAGCCCGGGACGCCTGAACACCGGGGAGCTGTTTTTT. Residues: CASSPGRLNTGELFF.

V and J are TRBV11-2 and TRBJ2-1, with 8 bases fitting TRBD2. The CDR3 has 16 residues. With V trimmed by 4 bases and J by 0 bases, 5 bases remained unmatched. Germline V gene data show CDR1 as SGHAT and CDR2 as FQNNGV. The CDR3 loop reads CASSSVAGPSYNEQFF. The CDR3 DNA follows: TGTGCCAGCAGCTCCGTAGCGGGGCCCTCCTACAATGAGCAGTTCTTC. Full variable domain (remainder filled in from reference TRBV11-2 and TRBJ2-1): EAGVAQSPRYKIIEKRQSVAFWCNPISGHATLYWYQQILGQGPKLLIQFQNNGVVDDSQLPKDRFSAERLKGVDSTLKIQPAKLEDSAVYLCASSSVAGPSYNEQFFGPGTRLTVL.

The J gene is TRBJ2-3, the V gene TRBV11-1; perhaps TRBD1 as D (5 bases). This CDR3 comprises 16 residues. The germline V gene encodes CDR1 SGHAT and CDR2 FQDESV (reference sequence). V lost 4 bases to trimming and J lost 5 bases, with 19 bases between them. The chain's CDR3 is CASSSPSGRSRDTQYF. CDR3 DNA sequence: TGTGCCAGCAGCTCGCCCTCAGGGCGGTCACGAGATACGCAGTATTTT.

CDR3 nucleotides: TGTGCCAGTAGTGTCGGCCGTAGCGGGGGGAGTGGGAAGTACGAGCAGTACTTC. This encodes CASSVGRSGGSGKYEQYF. The chain uses TRBV19 and TRBJ2-7; 10 bases agree with TRBD2. V trimming: 5 bases; J trimming: 4 bases; junction bases outside the gene matches: 17. The CDR3 loop spans 18 amino acids. CDR1 and CDR2 from the germline V gene are LNHDA and SQIVND (reference sequence).

This rearrangement joins TRBV14 to TRBJ1-1; maybe TRBD1 (6 bases). This CDR3 has 15 residues. Germline V gene sequence: CDR1 SGHDN, CDR2 FVKESK. V shed 1 base and J shed 6 bases, with 15 bases lying between them. CDR3 nucleotide sequence: TGTGCCAGCAGCCAAGCCCGAGGGGGGGTAGCTGAAGCTTTCTTT. Its translation is CASSQARGGVAEAFF.

Note on this clone: The junction does not match germline at one end; this may be a read error. This sequence joins TRBV5-8 and TRBJ1-1, with TRBD1 matching over 9 bases. CDR3 length: 14 amino acids. From germline, CDR1 is SGHTS and CDR2 YDEGEE. CDR3 residues: CASILTGGGTEAFF. CDR3 nucleotides: TGTGCCAGCATCTTGACAGGGGGGGGTACTGAAGCTTTCTTT.

This clone was counted only a few times. The chain is built from TRBV2 and TRBJ1-6; a weak D match, TRBD1 (6 bases). From germline, CDR1 is SNHLY and CDR2 FYNNEI. V lost 3 bases and J lost 7, with 13 bases in between. The CDR3 extends over 15 amino acids. The CDR3: CASSDGGRGNSPLHF. CDR3 in DNA: TGTGCCAGCAGTGATGGAGGCAGGGGAAATTCACCCCTCCACTTT.

This chain uses TRBV7-9 with TRBJ2-1; a possible D gene is TRBD2 (6 bases). V lost 2 bases to trimming and J lost 0 bases, with 11 bases between them. CDR3 length: 16 residues. The V gene's germline CDR1 is SEHNR and CDR2 FQNEAQ (reference sequence). CDR3 DNA sequence: TGTGCCAGCAGCTTACAAAGCGGGCCCTCCTACAATGAGCAGTTCTTC. Encoded protein: CASSLQSGPSYNEQFF. Full variable domain (rest looked up from reference TRBV7-9 and TRBJ2-1): DTGVSQNPRHKITKRGQNVTFRCDPISEHNRLYWYRQTLGQGPEFLTYFQNEAQLEKSRLLSDRFSAERPKGSFSTLEIQRTEQGDSAMYLCASSLQSGPSYNEQFFGPGTRLTVL.

The CDR3 loop reads CASSTATGAYEQYF. CDR3 DNA sequence: TGTGCCAGCAGTACAGCGACAGGGGCCTACGAGCAGTACTTC. V usage is TRBV6-5 and J usage is TRBJ2-7; 8 positions match TRBD1. V was pared by 5 bases and J by 2 bases, with 5 bases of the junction left unmatched. Germline lookup yields CDR1 MNHEY and CDR2 SVGAGI. This CDR3 region has 14 residues.

The chain employs TRBV7-8 and TRBJ2-5; TRBD2 agrees at 14 bases. Germline V gene sequence: CDR1 SGHVS, CDR2 FQNEAQ. This CDR3 region has 17 residues. V shed 2 bases, J shed 4 bases, and the junction held 6 bases outside the gene matches. CDR3 loop: CASSLRGLAGEIETQYF. The DNA of the CDR3 is TGTGCCAGCAGCTTAAGGGGACTAGCGGGAGAGATAGAGACCCAGTACTTC.

The chain is built from TRBV2 and TRBJ2-1; 11 nucleotides agree with TRBD2. The CDR3 has 14 amino acids. Germline assignment: CDR1 SNHLY and CDR2 FYNNEI. The V and J ends lost 6 bases and 8 bases, in that order; junction bases with no gene match: 6. The CDR3 sequence: CASRRLAGSDEQFF. The CDR3, as DNA: TGTGCCAGCAGACGACTAGCGGGAAGCGATGAGCAGTTCTTC.

DNA for the CDR3: TGTGCCCAAGTCCTACCGGGGGCTTCTAATGAAAAACTGTTTTTT. It codes for CAQVLPGASNEKLFF. The rearrangement uses TRBV2 and TRBJ1-4; a possible D gene is TRBD1 (6 bases). This CDR3 is built from 15 residues. Trimming removed 11 bases from V and 3 bases from J, with 19 bases in between. CDR1 SNHLY and CDR2 FYNNEI come from the germline V gene.

This chain joins TRBV19 and TRBJ2-3, with 14 nucleotides matching TRBD2. The V gene's germline CDR1 is LNHDA and CDR2 SQIVND (reference sequence). The CDR3 consists of 19 residues. With V trimmed by 4 bases and J by 0 bases, 9 bases remained unmatched. CDR3 nucleotide sequence: TGTGCCAGTAGTACGGGACTAGCGGGGGAATTTCTTAGCACAGATACGCAGTATTTT. This sequence encodes CASSTGLAGEFLSTDTQYF.

Points on this clone: Relative to the germline gene, one junction end is altered; a read error may explain this. Other DNA variants within this sample encode the same CDR3. V gene TRBV9 combines with J gene TRBJ2-2; TRBD1 or TRBD2 may be the D gene (6 bases each). The length of the CDR3 is 12 residues. Germline CDR1 SGDLS, CDR2 YYNGEE. CDR3 nucleotides: TGTGCCAGCAGCCTCTCGAGGGGGGAACTGTTTTTT. Encoded protein: CASSLSRGELFF.